One and the same sample provided the 24 T cell receptor beta chains below, sequenced in a study of PD-L1 blockade in urothelial cancer. Only in-frame clones appear in the TCRdb table, and some are missing; sequencing was by immunoSEQ multiplex PCR. The sample records 90,000 or so clones, around 91% being singletons. Time point given: pretreatment peripheral blood. Source: PBMCs, taken around atezolizumab (anti-PD-L1) treatment. Source of these receptors: a man in his 60s with urothelial cancer.

V is TRBV18 and J is TRBJ2-1; no clear D gene. The V gene lost 4 bases and the J gene lost 7 bases, with 11 bases spanning the gap. The germline V gene encodes CDR1 KGHSH and CDR2 LQKENI. The CDR3 has 13 residues. The CDR3 region has the DNA TGTGCCAGCTCACGGGCCAGAGAGAATGAGCAGTTCTTC. Its protein product is CASSRARENEQFF.

This clone was counted between two and nine times. The chain is built from TRBV7-2 and TRBJ2-3; the D is unclear. The V end lost 1 base, the J end lost 7 bases, and 9 bases lay between the germline ends. CDR3 size: 13 residues. Germline V gives CDR1 SGHTA, CDR2 FQGNSA. Here the CDR3 DNA reads TGTGCCAGCAGCTTAGAACAGTCTTATACGCAGTATTTT. It yields the protein CASSLEQSYTQYF.

The rearrangement links TRBV2 to TRBJ2-1, with 8 bases that match TRBD1. After removal of 4 bases from V and 8 bases from J, the junction contained 7 bases not matched to a gene. Germline V CDR1 and CDR2: SNHLY, FYNNEI. The CDR3 covers 14 residues. The CDR3 protein is CASSAFQGADEQFF. The CDR3 region has the DNA TGTGCCAGCAGTGCTTTCCAGGGGGCAGATGAGCAGTTCTTC.

The chain uses TRBV10-3 and TRBJ1-1; D unresolved. The ends were cut back, 0 bases at V and 4 bases at J, with 15 bases in the middle. The CDR3 totals 16 residues. CDR1 and CDR2 from the germline V gene are ENHRY and SYGVKD. The CDR3 is CAISESQKEEGTEAFF. In DNA form, the CDR3 reads TGTGCCATCAGTGAGTCGCAGAAGGAGGAGGGCACTGAAGCTTTCTTT.

The chain couples TRBV19 to TRBJ2-5; 8 nucleotides agree with TRBD2. The CDR3 is made up of 16 amino acids. After removal of 3 bases from V and 5 bases from J, the junction contained 11 bases not matched to a gene. Per germline, CDR1 LNHDA and CDR2 SQIVND (reference sequence). The CDR3 nucleotides read TGTGCCAGTAGTATGTTCGGCGGGAGGATCGGGGAGACCCAGTACTTC. Its translation: CASSMFGGRIGETQYF.

The rearrangement uses TRBV30 and TRBJ2-2, with D perhaps TRBD2 (5 bases). CDR3 size: 15 residues. Germline V gene sequence: CDR1 GTSNPN, CDR2 SVGIG (reference sequence). V lost 2 bases, J lost 6 bases, and 16 bases lay in between. CDR3 DNA: TGTGCCTGGAGTTCCCCCTGGACTCAGCCCGGGGAGCTGTTTTTT. It specifies CAWSSPWTQPGELFF.

This clone was detected only a few times. V is TRBV7-9 and J is TRBJ1-1, with D uncertain. The ends were cut back, 1 base at V and 6 bases at J, with 15 bases in the middle. Looked up from germline, CDR1 is SEHNR and CDR2 is FQNEAQ (reference sequence). The CDR3 extends over 15 amino acids. The CDR3 DNA sequence: TGTGCCAGCAGCTTAGTAACCGGCGGCCGGGCTGAAGCTTTCTTT. Translating it yields CASSLVTGGRAEAFF.

The J gene is TRBJ2-7, the V gene TRBV27; 11 nucleotides line up with TRBD2. V was pared by 2 bases and J by 2 bases, with 5 bases of the junction left unmatched. The CDR3 extends over 16 amino acids. CDR1 MNHEY and CDR2 SMNVEV come from the germline V gene (reference sequence). CDR3: CASSLLAGGTPYEQYF. The CDR3 DNA follows: TGTGCCAGCAGTTTACTAGCGGGAGGTACCCCCTACGAGCAGTACTTC.

This chain connects TRBV5-1 to TRBJ1-3, with 7 bases fitting TRBD1. This CDR3 has 14 amino acids. V was pared by 4 bases and J by 4 bases, with 5 bases of the junction left unmatched. CDR1 and CDR2 (germline): SGHRS, YFSETQ. CDR3 sequence: CASSQDRAGNTIYF. For the CDR3, the DNA is TGCGCCAGCAGCCAAGACAGGGCGGGAAACACCATATATTTT.

The chain couples TRBV4-3 to TRBJ1-2, with unresolved D. Per germline, CDR1 LGHNA and CDR2 YSLEER. V lost 4 bases and J 3 bases, leaving 18 bases between the germline ends. This CDR3 has 16 residues. Here the CDR3 reads CASSRKVPAVDYGYTF. CDR3 bases: TGCGCCAGCAGCCGCAAAGTTCCCGCCGTAGACTATGGCTACACCTTC.

The chain combines TRBV6-5 with TRBJ1-2, with a weak D call TRBD1 (5 bases). CDR1 MNHEY and CDR2 SVGAGI come from the germline V gene. Trimming took 0 bases from V and 0 from J, leaving 8 bases between them. The CDR3 is made up of 15 amino acids. CDR3 loop: CASSYSRGTNYGYTF. In DNA, the CDR3 is TGTGCCAGCAGTTACTCACGGGGGACTAACTATGGCTACACCTTC.

The chain has TRBV7-2 and TRBJ2-5; D unclear. Per the germline V gene, CDR1 is SGHTA and CDR2 is FQGNSA. Trimming took 6 bases from V and 4 from J, leaving 12 bases between them. This CDR3 contains 13 residues. Here the CDR3 reads CASRTPPRETQYF. The CDR3 nucleotides are TGTGCCAGCAGAACCCCACCCAGAGAGACCCAGTACTTC.

This clone was recorded only once. The rearrangement joins TRBV27 to TRBJ2-3; D not resolved. The CDR3 runs to 13 residues. In germline, CDR1 is MNHEY, CDR2 SMNVEV (reference sequence). The V end lost 3 bases, the J end lost 0 bases, and 4 bases lay between the germline ends. The CDR3 DNA reads as TGTGCCAGCAGTTTTGCGAGCACAGATACGCAGTATTTT. It is translated as CASSFASTDTQYF.

The rearrangement joins TRBV7-2 to TRBJ1-2; no reliable D call. CDR3 length equals 12 residues. Trimming left V 1 base short and J 7 bases short, with 7 bases between. Germline V lookup: CDR1 SGHTA, CDR2 FQGNSA. CDR3 nucleotides: TGTGCCAGCAGCTTAGACGGGTTTGGCTACACCTTC. Translated: CASSLDGFGYTF.

The rearrangement uses TRBV9 and TRBJ2-7, with TRBD2 matching over 11 bases. V was clipped by 2 bases and J by 6 bases; unmatched bases: 10. The CDR3 is 16 residues long. Germline lookup yields CDR1 SGDLS and CDR2 YYNGEE. For the CDR3, the DNA is TGTGCCAGCAGCGTGGGGTATAGCGGGGGGGCCGTCGAGCAGTACTTC. Encoded protein: CASSVGYSGGAVEQYF.

This sequence joins TRBV7-8 and TRBJ1-3; D is unresolved. The CDR3 runs to 15 residues. CDR1 and CDR2 (germline): SGHVS, FQNEAQ. V gave up 5 bases and J gave up 4 bases, with 15 bases separating them. The CDR3 loop reads CASSLLGPEGNTIYF. CDR3 DNA sequence: TGTGCCAGCAGCCTCCTCGGTCCCGAGGGAAACACCATATATTTT.

The chain has TRBV5-1 and TRBJ1-2; the D gene is possibly TRBD1 (6 bases). V lost 5 bases and J lost 6, with 17 bases in between. The CDR3 sequence is 14 residues long. The germline V gene has CDR1 SGHRS and CDR2 YFSETQ. CDR3 sequence reads: CASRLTGFEDGYTF. As DNA, the CDR3 is TGCGCCAGCAGGTTAACAGGGTTCGAGGATGGCTACACCTTC.

This clone was observed a few times. This chain uses TRBV30 with TRBJ2-1; 10 nucleotides line up with TRBD2. This CDR3 has 14 residues. Germline lookup yields CDR1 GTSNPN and CDR2 SVGIG (reference sequence). Unmatched junction bases numbered 7, after V lost 4 bases and J lost 7 bases. CDR3 nucleotide sequence: TGTGCCTGGATTCCGGGACTAGCGCGGAATGAGCAGTTCTTC. Protein: CAWIPGLARNEQFF.

This chain uses TRBV9 with TRBJ2-7; 9 nucleotides line up with TRBD1. This CDR3 has 16 residues. CDR1 and CDR2 from the germline V gene are SGDLS and YYNGEE. J gave up 9 bases and V 0 bases, and 13 bases lay outside the gene matches. CDR3 region: CASSVALDRGSDAQYF. In nucleotides, the CDR3 is TGTGCCAGCAGCGTAGCTCTCGACAGGGGGTCCGACGCGCAGTACTTC. Drawing the rest from reference TRBV9 and TRBJ2-7, the complete variable domain is DSGVTQTPKHLITATGQRVTLRCSPRSGDLSVYWYQQSLDQGLQFLIQYYNGEERAKGNILERFSAQQFPDLHSELNLSSLELGDSALYFCASSVALDRGSDAQYFGPGTRLTVT.

The CDR3 DNA reads TGTGCCAGCAAACGTGAACAGGGAACGTCCGGGGAGCTGTTTTTT. It yields the protein CASKREQGTSGELFF. The rearrangement joins TRBV6-4 to TRBJ2-2, with D possibly matching TRBD1 (6 bases). Germline CDR1 is MRHNA and CDR2 is SNTAGT. V lost 7 bases and J lost 6, with 18 bases in between. This CDR3 contains 15 residues.

CDR3 in DNA: TGTGCCAGCAGTGAACGCAGGGGGTCGTATCAGCCCCAGCATTTT. It specifies CASSERRGSYQPQHF. The genes are TRBV2 and TRBJ1-5; 7 bases match TRBD1. The length of the CDR3 is 15 residues. The germline CDR1 and CDR2 sequences are SNHLY and FYNNEI. The trim removed 2 bases at V and 5 bases at J, leaving 6 bases unmatched.

This sequence joins TRBV28 and TRBJ2-3; 11 bases are a match to TRBD1. Germline CDR1 and CDR2: MDHEN and SYDVKM. With 5 bases clipped from V and 5 bases from J, the junction kept 6 bases outside the gene matches. There are 15 residues in the CDR3. CDR3 loop: CASSDPGQGVDTQYF. The CDR3 DNA reads TGTGCCAGCAGTGACCCGGGACAGGGGGTAGATACGCAGTATTTT.

The rearrangement joins TRBV2 to TRBJ1-1; 9 positions match TRBD1. The CDR3 consists of 13 residues. CDR1 and CDR2 (germline): SNHLY, FYNNEI. The V and J ends lost 6 bases and 6 bases, in that order; junction bases with no gene match: 5. The CDR3 DNA is TGTGCCAGCAGATTGGGACAGGGATCTGAAGCTTTCTTT. Protein product: CASRLGQGSEAFF.

V and J are TRBV21-1 and TRBJ2-5; TRBD1 is the table's D call and was not checked against the DNA. TRBV21-1 is termed a pseudogene. The CDR3 contains 16 residues. CDR3 protein: CARPTGRTLYQETQYF. The CDR3 DNA is TGTGCCAGACCGACAGGGCGGACCCTGTACCAAGAGACCCAGTACTTC.